The present T cell receptor (beta chain) was sequenced within a study of blood T cells in healthy people across ages. Findings of the study overall: PBMC samples, being unsorted, prevented any conclusive comparison of naive and antigen-experienced cells. Compared with aged donors, long-lived donors showed fewer expanded clones, suggesting selection.

Healthy Russian Caucasian donors spanned ages about 6 to 90 years. The CDR3 loop spans 12 amino acids. The V gene's germline CDR1 is SQVTM and CDR2 ANQGSEA. With a J-beta primer mix and a sample-barcoded 5' primer, a second PCR ran about 7 to 12 cycles. Using its own MiXCR run on the 5' RACE reads, TCRdb lists one record per CDR3 protein. The table has 600,000 to 800,000 distinct CDR3 sequences, around 21% seen once. This clonotype has just a few counts. The antigen remains unidentified. The sequenced material came from blood. V and J are TRBV29-1 and TRBJ2-3; tentative D call: TRBD1 (5 bases). This sequence originates from a man aged 65-85 years in good health. As DNA, the CDR3 is TGCGGGGCCCCGCGGTCCACAGATACGCAGTATTTT. Protein: CGAPRSTDTQYF.